A single sample gave rise to the 9 T cell receptor beta chains below, sequenced in a study of human T cells and chemical hapten exposure. Time point denoted: pre-sensitization, week 0. Treatment denoted: therapeutic diphenylcyclopropenone sensitization with weekly scalp DPC. TCRdb independently ran MiXCR on the RACE reads; one entry per CDR3 protein. The sample lists about 300,000 distinct CDR3 sequences, approximately 5.8% seen once, with over 7% in the top ten. Sequencing used whole blood, obtained in connection with sensitization to the hapten diphenylcyclopropenone (DPC). Receptor source: a woman under 30 with alopecia areata. Some clones in this sample may be carry-over from other donors' samples.

This clonotype was seen only a few times. The V gene is TRBV3-1, the J gene TRBJ1-1; maybe TRBD1 (5 bases). V lost 4 bases and J 1 base, leaving 19 bases between the germline ends. The germline CDR1 and CDR2 sequences are LGHDT and YNNKEL (reference sequence). The CDR3 consists of 17 residues. As DNA, the CDR3 is TGTGCCAGCAGCCTCTACCCCAACTATGGGGCGAACACTGAAGCTTTCTTT. It translates to CASSLYPNYGANTEAFF.

This clonotype was recorded at least ten times. This rearrangement joins TRBV7-8 to TRBJ2-2; D tentatively reads TRBD1 or TRBD2 (5 bases each). This CDR3 has 16 amino acids. CDR1 is SGHVS and CDR2 is FQNEAQ in the germline V gene. Trimming took off 2 bases at V and 4 bases at J, with 14 bases between the two ends. CDR3 residues: CASSLWSGQSTGELFF. The CDR3 nucleotides are TGTGCCAGCAGCTTATGGTCGGGGCAAAGCACCGGGGAGCTGTTTTTT.

The gene calls are TRBV29-1 and TRBJ1-2; D not resolved. This CDR3 region has 13 residues. V gave up 4 bases and J gave up 7 bases, with 16 bases separating them. Germline values: CDR1 SQVTM, CDR2 ANQGSEA. CDR3 in amino acids: CSVGGRGEGGYTF. CDR3 nucleotides: TGCAGCGTTGGCGGACGAGGAGAGGGTGGCTACACCTTC.

As regards this clonotype: Sequence at one end of the junction differs from germline and may be a read error. The V gene is TRBV10-3, the J gene TRBJ1-4, with 11 bases lining up with TRBD1. This CDR3 is 15 amino acids long. Germline CDR1 is ENHRY and CDR2 is SYGVKD. In nucleotides, the CDR3 is TGTGCCAGCACCCCCGGGACAGGGGGGTTTGAAAAACTGATTTTT. Its protein product is CASTPGTGGFEKLIF.

V and J are TRBV4-2 and TRBJ2-2, with 9 positions matching TRBD1. This CDR3 comprises 16 residues. V gave up 2 bases and J gave up 6 bases; unmatched junction bases: 7. Germline V lookup: CDR1 LGHNA, CDR2 YNFKEQ. The CDR3 spells CASSQSPGQGPGELFF. The CDR3 region has the DNA TGTGCCAGCAGCCAAAGCCCGGGACAGGGCCCCGGGGAGCTGTTTTTT.

The chain uses TRBV12-3 or TRBV12-4 and TRBJ1-2; D unclear. The CDR3 has 14 amino acids. V dropped 7 bases and J dropped 7 bases, with 19 bases sitting between them. In DNA form, the CDR3 reads TGTGCCAGCACCCGTTCAGGCCCGGAGCCTGGCTACACCTTC. Amino acids: CASTRSGPEPGYTF.

V gene TRBV6-6 combines with J gene TRBJ2-3; TRBD1 matches 9 bases. Germline CDR1 MNHNY, CDR2 SVGAGI (reference sequence). The CDR3 sequence is 14 residues long. Unmatched junction bases numbered 4, after V lost 5 bases and J lost 4 bases. The CDR3 loop reads CASSNRGLSDTQYF. CDR3 sequence (DNA): TGTGCCAGCAGTAACAGGGGGCTGTCAGATACGCAGTATTTT.

V gene TRBV27 combines with J gene TRBJ1-6, with TRBD1 identical over 9 bases. The V gene's germline CDR1 is MNHEY and CDR2 SMNVEV (reference sequence). This CDR3 comprises 15 residues. With 2 bases clipped from V and 10 bases from J, the junction kept 6 bases outside the gene matches. The CDR3 protein is CASSLGTGRESPLHF. The CDR3 bases are TGTGCCAGCAGTTTAGGGACAGGGAGGGAATCACCCCTCCACTTT.

The chain uses TRBV2 and TRBJ1-2; D is unclear. Germline loops: CDR1 SNHLY, CDR2 FYNNEI. V lost 1 base and J lost 1, with 4 bases in between. The length of the CDR3 is 13 residues. CDR3 in amino acids: CASSEEVNYGYTF. For the CDR3, the DNA is TGTGCCAGCAGTGAAGAGGTTAACTATGGCTACACCTTC.